This T cell receptor (beta chain) originates from a study of chemoradiotherapy in HPV16-positive cancers. Clones were sequenced by immunoSEQ multiplex PCR, and TCRdb holds only the in-frame ones, with some missing. The sample contains approximately 11,000 clones, 75% to 85% of which appear only once. This TCR was sampled from a human donor with HPV-associated anogenital cancer. Sampling was done from a patient who underwent chemoradiotherapy.

CDR3 in amino acids: CASSLVDEKLFF. The CDR3 nucleotides are TGTGCCAGCAGCTTAGTCGATGAAAAACTGTTTTTT. The rearrangement uses TRBV7-6 and TRBJ1-4; D ambiguous. V was shortened by 1 base and J by 6 bases, with 3 bases between the two germline ends. Looked up from germline, CDR1 is SGHVS and CDR2 is FNYEAQ. CDR3 length equals 12 residues.